A single sample gave rise to the 20 T cell receptor beta chains below, sequenced in a study of early T cells in non-severe SARS-CoV-2 infection. TCRdb analysed the 5' RACE reads with MiXCR anew, one entry per CDR3 protein. The sample holds 95,000 to 150,000 distinct CDR3 sequences, about 15% seen once. The material sequenced was whole blood. The origin of the receptors is an adult who was a healthcare worker with PCR-confirmed SARS-CoV-2 infection or an uninfected control (not recorded which).

The chain links TRBV3-1 to TRBJ2-1; TRBD1 might be the D (5 bases). CDR3 length: 15 residues. Trimming took 4 bases from V and 4 from J, leaving 14 bases between them. The V gene's germline CDR1 is LGHDT and CDR2 YNNKEL (reference sequence). In nucleotides, the CDR3 is TGTGCCAGCAGCCCGGCAGGGAATTCTTACAATGAGCAGTTCTTC. The encoded protein is CASSPAGNSYNEQFF.

This clonotype was counted ten times or more. The chain joins TRBV12-3 or TRBV12-4 to TRBJ2-6, with a weak D call TRBD1 (5 bases). Trimming stripped 1 base from V and 4 bases from J, with 8 bases between. The CDR3 has 15 amino acids. CDR3 in DNA: TGTGCCAGCAGTTTAGACAGGAGCGGGGCCAACGTCCTGACTTTC. Amino acid sequence: CASSLDRSGANVLTF.

This chain joins TRBV30 and TRBJ1-1; weak D call: TRBD1 (6 bases). Germline V CDR1 and CDR2: GTSNPN, SVGIG (reference sequence). The CDR3 has 13 residues. Trimming took off 3 bases at V and 1 base at J, with 9 bases between the two ends. The chain's CDR3 is CAWRTRGNTEAFF. The CDR3 DNA reads TGTGCCTGGAGAACCAGGGGGAACACTGAAGCTTTCTTT.

This clonotype was recorded a few times. The chain combines TRBV9 with TRBJ1-1; 9 nucleotides line up with TRBD1. Germline V gene lookup returns CDR1 SGDLS and CDR2 YYNGEE. V lost 3 bases and J lost 4; bases outside the gene matches: 1. The CDR3 covers 13 residues. CDR3 amino acids: CASSGTGVTEAFF. The CDR3 nucleotides read TGTGCCAGCAGCGGGACAGGGGTCACTGAAGCTTTCTTT.

The genes are TRBV4-1 and TRBJ1-2, with no clear D. The CDR3 is 15 amino acids. Germline values: CDR1 MGHRA, CDR2 YSYEKL. Between the trimmed V and J ends, which lost 4 bases and 0 bases, there was a span of 12 bases. CDR3 residues: CASSPSTQTNYGYTF. Written as DNA, the CDR3 is TGCGCCAGCAGCCCGTCGACACAGACTAACTATGGCTACACCTTC.

This clonotype has ten or more counts. This chain uses TRBV7-2 with TRBJ2-1; D remains unclear. CDR3 size: 12 residues. Trimming removed 3 bases at V and 4 bases at J, with 4 bases between. Germline CDR1 SGHTA, CDR2 FQGNSA. Here the CDR3 DNA reads TGTGCCAGCAGCTTTGATTACAATGAGCAGTTCTTC. Translated: CASSFDYNEQFF.

This rearrangement joins TRBV4-1 to TRBJ1-3, with D perhaps TRBD1 (5 bases). Trimming removed 0 bases at V and 2 bases at J, with 11 bases between. The CDR3 runs 16 residues. In germline, CDR1 is MGHRA, CDR2 YSYEKL. CDR3 sequence reads: CASSQDLRGTGNTIYF. CDR3 coding DNA: TGCGCCAGCAGCCAAGATTTACGGGGGACTGGAAACACCATATATTTT.

This clonotype was counted between two and nine times. This chain links TRBV4-2 with TRBJ2-3; a weak D match, TRBD1 (5 bases). Trimming removed 1 base from V and 3 bases from J, with 11 bases in between. There are 15 residues in the CDR3. Germline CDR1 and CDR2: LGHNA and YNFKEQ. CDR3 sequence: CASSQVQESTDTQYF. CDR3 DNA sequence: TGTGCCAGCAGCCAAGTACAGGAATCTACAGATACGCAGTATTTT.

The sample holds a few counts of this clonotype. This chain uses TRBV18 with TRBJ2-5, with D perhaps TRBD1 (6 bases). The V gene lost 3 bases and the J gene lost 5 bases, with 19 bases spanning the gap. CDR3 length: 16 amino acids. The germline CDR1 and CDR2 sequences are KGHSH and LQKENI. CDR3 in DNA: TGTGCCAGCTCACCGTTCATCGTCCAACAGGGTGAGACCCAGTACTTC. Encoded protein: CASSPFIVQQGETQYF. The full variable domain, with the rest looked up from reference TRBV18 and TRBJ2-5, is NAGVMQNPRHLVRRRGQEARLRCSPMKGHSHVYWYRQLPEEGLKFMVYLQKENIIDESGMPKERFSAEFPKEGPSILRIQQVVRGDSAAYFCASSPFIVQQGETQYFGPGTRLLVL.

This clonotype was seen more than once but under ten times. J is TRBJ2-3 and V is TRBV7-9; the D gene is possibly TRBD1 (6 bases). Germline assignment: CDR1 SEHNR and CDR2 FQNEAQ (reference sequence). The V end was cut by 6 bases, the J end by 2 bases, with 15 bases between. This CDR3 is 15 amino acids long. The DNA for the CDR3 is TGTGCCAGCAGACGAGAAGACAGGATCACAGATACGCAGTATTTT. It yields the protein CASRREDRITDTQYF.

The chain joins TRBV6-6 to TRBJ1-1, with D perhaps matching TRBD1 (5 bases). CDR1 is MNHNY and CDR2 is SVGAGI in the germline V gene (reference sequence). The V and J ends lost 7 bases and 4 bases respectively, with 13 bases between them. CDR3 size: 13 residues. The CDR3 loop reads CASTVPGGTEAFF. The CDR3 DNA reads as TGTGCCAGCACTGTACCTGGGGGCACTGAAGCTTTCTTT.

This clonotype was seen only a few times. The chain joins TRBV4-1 to TRBJ2-7; D is undetermined. Germline CDR1 is MGHRA and CDR2 is YSYEKL. The CDR3 consists of 17 residues. Trimming cost V 3 bases and J 0 bases, with 18 bases left between them. CDR3 region: CASSQKMGPKSSYEQYF. For the CDR3, the DNA is TGCGCCAGCAGCCAGAAGATGGGCCCCAAAAGCTCCTACGAGCAGTACTTC.

J is TRBJ2-5 and V is TRBV25-1, with a possible D match to TRBD2 (6 bases). CDR3 length equals 14 residues. In germline, CDR1 is MGHDK, CDR2 SYGVNS. V lost 7 bases, J lost 1 base, and 13 bases lay in between. CDR3 protein: CASTPPGGQETQYF. The CDR3 region has the DNA TGTGCCAGCACACCCCCCGGGGGCCAAGAGACCCAGTACTTC.

In its sample, this clonotype was seen a few times. The chain carries TRBV7-2 and TRBJ2-5; D remains unclear. Per the germline V gene, CDR1 is SGHTA and CDR2 is FQGNSA. Trimming cost V 2 bases and J 5 bases, with 9 bases left between them. The CDR3 runs 13 residues. The CDR3 DNA reads as TGTGCCAGCAGCTTACCCTCCGGGGAGACCCAGTACTTC. It encodes CASSLPSGETQYF.

The rearrangement links TRBV29-1 to TRBJ2-7; TRBD1 is a possible D gene (6 bases). This CDR3 has 13 residues. Trimming took off 7 bases at V and 3 bases at J, with 16 bases between the two ends. CDR1 SQVTM and CDR2 ANQGSEA come from the germline V gene. The CDR3 DNA follows: TGCAGCGCCCGTCCGACAGGAGGCTACGAGCAGTACTTC. The encoded protein is CSARPTGGYEQYF.

This clonotype has at least ten counts. The CDR3 nucleotides are TGTGCCAGCAGTTTGCGGTTAGGCGGCGGGAACAATGAGCAGTTCTTC. This translates into CASSLRLGGGNNEQFF. The genes are TRBV12-3 or TRBV12-4 and TRBJ2-1; possible D gene TRBD2, 6 bases. V shed 3 bases and J shed 5 bases, with 17 bases lying between them. The CDR3 contains 16 residues.

The sample holds a few counts of this clonotype. This sequence joins TRBV20-1 and TRBJ1-6, with TRBD1 identical over 9 bases. The CDR3 contains 14 residues. V was pared by 1 base and J by 10 bases, with 5 bases of the junction left unmatched. Germline V gene data show CDR1 as DFQATT and CDR2 as SNEGSKA (reference sequence). This CDR3 reads CSARVGTGRSPLHF. DNA for the CDR3: TGCAGTGCTAGAGTTGGGACAGGGCGATCACCCCTCCACTTT.

The chain combines TRBV12-3 or TRBV12-4 with TRBJ2-3; 8 bases line up with TRBD1. This CDR3 is built from 14 residues. The trim removed 6 bases at V and 3 bases at J, leaving 5 bases unmatched. The CDR3 protein is CASRGDRLTDTQYF. For the CDR3, the DNA is TGTGCCAGCAGGGGGGACAGGCTGACAGATACGCAGTATTTT.

This chain uses TRBV4-1 with TRBJ2-3; D not resolved. CDR1 is MGHRA and CDR2 is YSYEKL in the germline V gene. The CDR3 length is 14 residues. The V gene lost 2 bases and the J gene lost 0 bases, with 6 bases spanning the gap. The CDR3 DNA sequence: TGCGCCAGCAGCCAACCGGAGAGCACAGATACGCAGTATTTT. This translates into CASSQPESTDTQYF.

In regard to this clonotype: One end of the junction fails to match germline, which may point to a read error. This chain connects TRBV11-2 to TRBJ1-5, with unresolved D. The CDR3 runs to 13 residues. Germline lookup yields CDR1 SGHAT and CDR2 FQNNGV. The chain's CDR3 is CASSLELNQPQHF. Here the CDR3 DNA reads TGTGCCAGCAGCTTAGAACTGAATCAGCCCCAACATTTT.